Reported below is one TCR beta chain. Its matching antigen is unknown. This record belongs to a study of graft-versus-host responses after intestinal transplantation. Overall study: Induction with anti-thymocyte globulin, then tacrolimus and steroids for about 3 years, was given to all recipients.

Sequencing used immunoSEQ multiplex PCR; TCRdb keeps in-frame clones, though not all of them. The sample lists tens of thousands of clones, 85% to 90% seen once, with around 0.1% in the top ten. Study results and limitations: Graft-donor T cell macrochimerism in patients accompanied high graft-versus-host to host-versus-graft clonal ratios in allografts. In recipient marrow, GvH clones were found, and some appeared first in ileum or blood.

The sequence came from a human donor who received an intestinal transplant. The sequencing here drew on unstimulated CD4+ T cells sorted from spleen or lymph node cells, taken before intestinal transplant.

The CDR3 spells CASSGRTGGDSETQYF. The DNA of the CDR3 is TGTGCCAGCAGCGGAAGGACAGGGGGCGATTCAGAGACCCAGTACTTC. The V and J genes are TRBV7-9 and TRBJ2-5; 11 positions match TRBD1. J lost 4 bases, V lost 5 bases, and 9 bases had no gene match. This CDR3 is 16 amino acids long. Germline CDR1 reads SEHNR; CDR2 reads FQNEAQ (reference sequence).